The 15 T cell receptor beta chains given below trace back to one sample, sequenced in a study of blood T cell repertoires in COVID-19. Sequencing was performed with immunoSEQ multiplex PCR; in TCRdb, only in-frame clones are kept and a portion is missing. The table shows a few hundred thousand clones, with around 87% occurring only once. The sample consisted of PBMCs or T cells enriched from blood (not recorded which). These receptors all come from a woman between 45 and 65 years old who had recovered from COVID-19.

The chain uses TRBV10-2 and TRBJ2-7; 13 nucleotides agree with TRBD2. This CDR3 comprises 14 residues. The V gene end was trimmed by 7 bases and the J gene end by 2 bases; junction bases not matched to a gene: 2. Germline CDR1 and CDR2: WSHSY and SAAADI. The CDR3 is CASNGLAGAYEQYF. For the CDR3, the DNA is TGCGCCAGCAATGGACTAGCGGGAGCCTACGAGCAGTACTTC.

Concerning this clone: The same CDR3 can be traced to other DNA sequences in this sample. CDR3 sequence: CASSLGTGENQPQHF. CDR3 in DNA: TGTGCCAGCAGCTTAGGGACAGGAGAGAATCAGCCCCAGCATTTT. The chain uses TRBV7-9 and TRBJ1-5; 7 bases map to TRBD1. With 1 base clipped from V and 4 bases from J, the junction kept 4 bases outside the gene matches. The CDR3 has 15 residues. The germline gives CDR1 SEHNR, CDR2 FQNEAQ (reference sequence).

This rearrangement joins TRBV5-1 to TRBJ2-1; TRBD1 agrees at 7 bases. V lost 0 bases and J lost 1; bases outside the gene matches: 4. The CDR3 sequence is 16 residues long. The germline V gene has CDR1 SGHRS and CDR2 YFSETQ. Written as DNA, the CDR3 is TGCGCCAGCAGCTTGGCCCAGACAGGGTCCTACAATGAGCAGTTCTTC. Protein: CASSLAQTGSYNEQFF.

The chain combines TRBV28 with TRBJ1-5; TRBD1 agrees at 7 bases. V dropped 5 bases and J dropped 6; count of bases not matched to a gene: 7. Germline CDR1 reads MDHEN; CDR2 reads SYDVKM. The CDR3 loop spans 14 amino acids. CDR3 amino acids: CASSPGGRSQPQHF. In DNA, the CDR3 is TGTGCCAGCAGTCCAGGGGGAAGAAGTCAGCCCCAGCATTTT.

The chain links TRBV27 to TRBJ2-7, with TRBD1 identical over 9 bases. V lost 4 bases, J lost 4 bases, and 8 bases stayed unmatched. Germline V gene data show CDR1 as MNHEY and CDR2 as SMNVEV (reference sequence). CDR3 length: 15 residues. CDR3 in amino acids: CASSSPGTGSYEQYF. The CDR3 nucleotides read TGTGCCAGCAGTTCCCCCGGGACAGGGTCTTACGAGCAGTACTTC.

This clone was counted only a few times. J is TRBJ1-5 and V is TRBV28; TRBD1 agrees at 9 bases. Per the germline V gene, CDR1 is MDHEN and CDR2 is SYDVKM. The CDR3 runs 14 residues. For the CDR3, the DNA is TGTGCTTCGTCATACAGGGGGCTGGAACAGCCCCAGCATTTT. As protein: CASSYRGLEQPQHF.

J is TRBJ1-3 and V is TRBV30; weak D call: TRBD1 (6 bases). CDR3 length equals 13 residues. CDR1 is GTSNPN, CDR2 SVGIG, per germline (reference sequence). V was shortened by 1 base and J by 3 bases, with 7 bases between the two germline ends. The CDR3 nucleotides are TGTGCCTGGAGTGCAGGGGTTGGAAACACCATATATTTT. This sequence encodes CAWSAGVGNTIYF.

V gene TRBV18 combines with J gene TRBJ1-5, with 9 bases aligning to TRBD1. V dropped 4 bases and J dropped 6; count of bases not matched to a gene: 10. Germline CDR1 KGHSH, CDR2 LQKENI. The CDR3 spans 16 residues. CDR3 residues: CASSLTGTGTGQPQHF. CDR3 bases: TGTGCCAGCTCACTAACCGGGACAGGGACCGGTCAGCCCCAGCATTTT.

The J gene is TRBJ2-5, the V gene TRBV4-1; TRBD1 agrees at 10 bases. The CDR3 contains 15 residues. Per the germline V gene, CDR1 is MGHRA and CDR2 is YSYEKL. V shed 6 bases, J shed 5 bases, and the junction held 9 bases outside the gene matches. The CDR3 sequence is CASRRGQGSTETQYF. CDR3 nucleotides: TGCGCCAGCAGACGGGGACAGGGGTCGACTGAGACCCAGTACTTC.

The rearrangement joins TRBV27 to TRBJ2-2; weak D call: TRBD2 (7 bases). The ends were cut back, 3 bases at V and 0 bases at J, with 17 bases in the middle. Germline CDR1 is MNHEY and CDR2 is SMNVEV (reference sequence). The CDR3 loop spans 18 amino acids. CDR3 DNA sequence: TGTGCCAGCAGTTTTCGGGTATGGGGGGGCGCGAACACCGGGGAGCTGTTTTTT. This gives the protein CASSFRVWGGANTGELFF.

This chain uses TRBV30 with TRBJ1-5; 7 bases align to TRBD1. Germline lookup yields CDR1 GTSNPN and CDR2 SVGIG (reference sequence). Losses at the gene ends were 4 bases for V and 2 bases for J; bases not matched to a gene: 8. The CDR3 has 15 residues. The CDR3: CAWMPRGHGNQPQHF. CDR3 in DNA: TGTGCCTGGATGCCAAGGGGGCACGGCAATCAGCCCCAGCATTTT.

The J gene is TRBJ2-7, the V gene TRBV28, with D possibly TRBD2 on 6 matching bases. In germline, CDR1 is MDHEN, CDR2 SYDVKM. Deletions cut 7 bases from V and 5 bases from J, with 18 bases between. The CDR3 extends over 14 amino acids. The CDR3 sequence: CASTTSGSYHEQYF. CDR3 coding DNA: TGTGCCAGCACTACGAGCGGGTCTTACCACGAGCAGTACTTC.

Written as DNA, the CDR3 is TGTGCCAGCAGAGGGACGGAGGGGCATTCACCCCTCCACTTT. Protein: CASRGTEGHSPLHF. This chain links TRBV2 with TRBJ1-6, with a weak D call TRBD1 (5 bases). The CDR3 has 14 residues. CDR1 is SNHLY, CDR2 FYNNEI, per germline. The ends were cut back, 6 bases at V and 8 bases at J, with 14 bases in the middle.

The chain combines TRBV5-5 with TRBJ2-1; D gene uncertain. The germline V gene encodes CDR1 SGHKS and CDR2 YYEKEE (reference sequence). V was pared by 0 bases and J by 2 bases, with 9 bases between. The CDR3 has 15 residues. CDR3 sequence (DNA): TGTGCCAGCAGCTTGGAGCAGGTAGCCTACAATGAGCAGTTCTTC. It specifies CASSLEQVAYNEQFF.

V and J are TRBV7-2 and TRBJ1-2; D is unresolved. Trimming removed 2 bases at V and 8 bases at J, with 6 bases between. Germline values: CDR1 SGHTA, CDR2 FQGNSA. CDR3 size: 11 residues. This CDR3 is CASSLSEGYTF. CDR3 DNA: TGTGCCAGCAGCTTATCCGAGGGCTACACCTTC.